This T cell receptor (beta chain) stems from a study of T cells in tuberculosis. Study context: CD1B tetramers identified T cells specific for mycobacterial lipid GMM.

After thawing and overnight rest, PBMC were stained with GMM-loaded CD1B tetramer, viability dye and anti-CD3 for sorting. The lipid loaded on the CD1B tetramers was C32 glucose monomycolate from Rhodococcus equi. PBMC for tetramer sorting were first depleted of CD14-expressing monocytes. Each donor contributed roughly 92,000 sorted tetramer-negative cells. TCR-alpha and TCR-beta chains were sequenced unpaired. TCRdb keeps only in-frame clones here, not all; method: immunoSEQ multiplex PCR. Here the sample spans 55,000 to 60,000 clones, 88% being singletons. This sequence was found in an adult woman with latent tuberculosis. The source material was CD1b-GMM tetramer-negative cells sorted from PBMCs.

The CDR3 loop is CASSPGAGGMNTGELFF. The CDR3 bases are TGTGCCAGCAGCCCGGGTGCGGGGGGGATGAACACCGGGGAGCTGTTTTTT. The chain has TRBV7-9 and TRBJ2-2, with TRBD2 matching 9 bases. There are 17 residues in the CDR3. The V segment lost 5 bases and the J segment 1 base; nucleotides outside the gene matches: 8. Germline V gene lookup returns CDR1 SEHNR and CDR2 FQNEAQ (reference sequence).